These T cell receptor beta chains were read from a single sample in a study of patients with pleural tuberculosis. TCRdb processed the reads anew with MiXCR; each CDR3 protein has one entry. The table has 45,000 to 60,000 distinct CDR3 sequences, less than 9.5% seen once; the top ten hold around 15%. The receptor source for this set is a human donor with pleural tuberculosis. CDR3s include the opening cysteine and the closing phenylalanine or tryptophan. D genes are given only for firm matches. The size of a clone is reported for some rows only, either as once, few or many, or as a class for expanded clones.

>TRBJ1-6|TRBV4-2|NA|many
CASSPQGGYNSPLHF
TGTGCCAGCAGCCCGCAGGGAGGATATAATTCACCCCTCCACTTT
>TRBJ1-1|TRBV2|TRBD1|many
CATKGQANTEAFF
TGTGCCACTAAAGGACAGGCGAACACTGAAGCTTTCTTT
>TRBJ2-7|TRBV11-1|NA|many
CASSLSGGYEQYF
TGTGCCAGCAGCTTAAGTGGGGGGTATGAGCAGTACTTC
>TRBJ2-5|TRBV29-1|NA|NA
CSVDGDRSPQETQYF
TGCAGCGTTGACGGGGACCGCTCCCCTCAAGAGACCCAGTACTTC
>TRBJ2-5|TRBV24-1|TRBD1|many
CATSEFRDRGVETQYF
TGTGCCACCAGTGAATTCCGGGACAGGGGGGTAGAGACCCAGTACTTC
>TRBJ1-2|TRBV2|TRBD1|NA
CAGRTGSYGYTF
TGTGCCGGTAGGACAGGGAGCTATGGCTACACCTTC
>TRBJ1-4|TRBV5-4|NA|many
CASSLDAGRDEKLFF
TGTGCCAGCAGCTTGGATGCCGGGCGGGATGAAAAACTGTTTTTT
>TRBJ2-2|TRBV11-1|NA|many
CASSLDRSELFF
TGTGCCAGCAGCTTAGACAGATCGGAGCTGTTTTTT
>TRBJ2-1|TRBV6-1|NA|many
CASSDEGRGYNEQFF
TGTGCCAGCAGTGATGAAGGGCGCGGCTACAATGAGCAGTTCTTC
>TRBJ1-6|TRBV27|TRBD1|many
CASGDRRLNSPLHF
TGTGCTTCGGGGGACAGGAGACTAAATTCACCCCTCCACTTT
>TRBJ2-3|TRBV2|TRBD2|many
CASIPGLAVADTQYF
TGTGCCAGCATCCCGGGACTAGCGGTAGCAGATACGCAGTATTTT
>TRBJ1-1|TRBV11-2|NA|many
CASSKGLTEAFF
TGTGCCAGCTCCAAGGGCCTTACTGAAGCTTTCTTT
>TRBJ1-2|TRBV18|TRBD1|many
CASSQDRGGYGYTF
TGTGCCAGCTCACAGGACAGGGGTGGCTATGGCTACACCTTC
>TRBJ2-5|TRBV11-1|NA|many
CASSSFYRETQYF
TGTGCCAGCAGCTCCTTCTACCGTGAGACCCAGTACTTC
>TRBJ1-2|TRBV29-1|NA|many
CSVGDGYGYTF
TGCAGCGTTGGGGACGGATATGGCTACACCTTC
>TRBJ2-5|TRBV12-3/TRBV12-4|NA|many
CASRAGQLETQYF
TGTGCCAGCAGGGCGGGACAGTTGGAGACCCAGTACTTC
>TRBJ2-3|TRBV11-1|NA|many
CASSLGTPIWFDTQYF
TGTGCCAGCAGCTTAGGTACCCCGATCTGGTTCGATACGCAGTATTTT
>TRBJ2-1|TRBV12-3/TRBV12-4|TRBD2|many
CASSLMASGSHGNEQFF
TGTGCCAGCAGTTTGATGGCTAGCGGCTCCCACGGCAATGAGCAGTTCTTC
>TRBJ2-1|TRBV12-3/TRBV12-4|NA|many
CASSPLPGTNYNEQFF
TGTGCCAGCAGTCCACTTCCCGGGACCAACTACAATGAGCAGTTCTTC
>TRBJ1-1|TRBV29-1|TRBD1|many
CSVLSTGDSEAFF
TGCAGCGTACTATCGACAGGGGACTCTGAAGCTTTCTTT
>TRBJ1-3|TRBV11-1|NA|many
CASSYTGRTIYF
TGTGCCAGCAGCTACACAGGGCGGACCATATATTTT
>TRBJ1-2|TRBV19|TRBD1|many
CASTWTGTEGYTF
TGTGCCAGTACCTGGACAGGGACGGAGGGCTACACCTTC
>TRBJ2-3|TRBV11-1|TRBD1|NA
CASRPPTGTTDTQYF
TGTGCCAGCAGACCGCCGACAGGGACCACAGATACGCAGTATTTT
>TRBJ1-2|TRBV12-3/TRBV12-4|NA|NA
CASSTGRLLGYTF
TGTGCCAGCAGTACCGGACGGCTCTTAGGCTACACCTTC
>TRBJ2-2|TRBV19|NA|few
CASSSAVANTGELFF
TGTGCCAGTAGTTCGGCGGTCGCGAACACCGGGGAGCTGTTTTTT
>TRBJ1-4|TRBV19|NA|NA
CASSLRTALGTNEKLFF
TGTGCCAGTAGTCTCCGCACCGCCCTAGGAACTAATGAAAAACTGTTTTTT
>TRBJ2-5|TRBV12-3/TRBV12-4|TRBD1|NA
CASSLGQWSYF
TGTGCCAGCAGTCTGGGACAGTGGTCGTACTTC
>TRBJ1-1|TRBV27|NA|medium-sized
CASSLGMNTEAFF
TGTGCCAGCAGTTTAGGGATGAACACTGAAGCTTTCTTT
>TRBJ1-2|TRBV2|NA|many
CASSGQLGSYGYTF
TGTGCCAGCAGCGGACAGCTCGGGTCCTATGGCTACACCTTC
>TRBJ2-3|TRBV4-2|NA|many
CASSQEWTYSADTQYF
TGTGCCAGCAGCCAAGAGTGGACTTATTCAGCAGATACGCAGTATTTT
>TRBJ1-1|TRBV6-5|NA|many
CASSYGFRVGAFF
TGTGCCAGCAGTTACGGTTTCAGGGTGGGGGCTTTCTTT
>TRBJ2-1|TRBV20-1|NA|many
CSAKSGANEQFF
TGCAGTGCTAAGAGTGGCGCTAATGAGCAGTTCTTC
>TRBJ2-3|TRBV19|TRBD2|NA
CASSMLAGFTDTQYF
TGTGCCAGTAGTATGTTAGCGGGGTTCACAGATACGCAGTATTTT
>TRBJ1-4|TRBV11-1|NA|NA
CASSLGWGPAEYEKLFF
TGTGCCAGCAGCTTAGGTTGGGGCCCCGCGGAGTATGAAAAACTGTTTTTT
>TRBJ1-1|TRBV7-6|NA|many
CASSLASDTEAFF
TGTGCCAGCAGCTTAGCCTCGGACACTGAAGCTTTCTTT
>TRBJ2-1|TRBV12-3/TRBV12-4|TRBD1|many
CASSFQGVPNNEQFF
TGTGCCAGCAGTTTTCAGGGGGTACCGAACAATGAGCAGTTCTTC
>TRBJ2-5|TRBV28|TRBD1|many
CASRAGGVLETQYF
TGTGCCAGCAGGGCAGGGGGCGTCTTAGAGACCCAGTACTTC
>TRBJ2-1|TRBV11-2|NA|many
CASSISTISNEQFF
TGTGCCAGCAGCATATCAACAATATCCAATGAGCAGTTCTTC
>TRBJ1-1|TRBV6-4|NA|NA
CASSVVTAGVEAFF
TGTGCCAGCAGTGTCGTCACTGCTGGGGTTGAAGCTTTCTTT
>TRBJ2-2|TRBV6-1|TRBD2|many
CASKLAGATGELFF
TGTGCCAGCAAACTAGCGGGAGCCACCGGGGAGCTGTTTTTT
>TRBJ1-1|TRBV19|TRBD1|many
CASRGLRTGGNTEAFF
TGTGCCAGTAGGGGGCTCAGAACAGGGGGGAACACTGAAGCTTTCTTT
>TRBJ1-1|TRBV15|NA|many
CATSRVRALLGTEAFF
TGTGCCACCAGCAGAGTTCGGGCCTTACTGGGCACTGAAGCTTTCTTT
>TRBJ1-5|TRBV7-1|NA|many
CASSSDGGQGNQPQHF
TGCGCCAGCAGCTCAGATGGGGGGCAGGGCAATCAGCCCCAGCATTTT
>TRBJ1-6|TRBV5-1|NA|many
CASSSRQDSSYNSPLHF
TGCGCCAGCAGCTCAAGACAGGACAGCTCCTATAATTCACCCCTCCACTTT
>TRBJ1-1|TRBV7-3|NA|many
CASSPQGNTEAFF
TGTGCCAGCAGCCCACAGGGGAACACTGAAGCTTTCTTT
>TRBJ1-1|TRBV25-1|NA|many
CASSESLRNTEAFF
TGTGCCAGCAGTGAATCCCTAAGGAACACTGAAGCTTTCTTT
>TRBJ1-1|TRBV18|NA|many
CASQQGVTEAFF
TGTGCCAGTCAACAGGGAGTCACTGAAGCTTTCTTT
>TRBJ1-2|TRBV19|NA|many
CASSIRDAANYGYTF
TGTGCCAGTAGTATCCGGGACGCAGCTAACTATGGCTACACCTTC
>TRBJ1-5|TRBV11-1|TRBD1|many
CASSQGVNQPQHF
TGTGCCAGCAGCCAGGGGGTCAATCAGCCCCAGCATTTT